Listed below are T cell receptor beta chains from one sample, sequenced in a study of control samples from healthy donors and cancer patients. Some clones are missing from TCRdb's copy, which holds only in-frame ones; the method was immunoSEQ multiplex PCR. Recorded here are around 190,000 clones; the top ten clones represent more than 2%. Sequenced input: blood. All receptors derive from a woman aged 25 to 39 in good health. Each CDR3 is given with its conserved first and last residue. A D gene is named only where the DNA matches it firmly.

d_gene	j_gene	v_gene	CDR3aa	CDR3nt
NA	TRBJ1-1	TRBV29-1	CSVEMSATGNTEAFF	TGCAGCGTTGAAATGTCGGCGACAGGAAACACTGAAGCTTTCTTT
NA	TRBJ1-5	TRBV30	CAWSPDSNQPQHF	TGTGCCTGGAGTCCGGATAGCAATCAGCCCCAGCATTTT
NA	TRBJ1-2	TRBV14	CASSQGQYGYTF	TGTGCCAGCAGCCAGGGGCAGTATGGCTACACCTTC
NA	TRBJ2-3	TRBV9	CASSVEVATDTQYF	TGTGCCAGCAGCGTAGAGGTAGCCACAGATACGCAGTATTTT
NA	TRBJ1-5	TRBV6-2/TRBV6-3	CASSSNGLYQPQHF	TGTGCCAGCAGTTCTAACGGGTTGTATCAGCCCCAGCATTTT
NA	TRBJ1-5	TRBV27	CASSYRVGGNQPQHF	TGTGCCAGCAGCTACAGGGTGGGGGGCAATCAGCCCCAGCATTTT
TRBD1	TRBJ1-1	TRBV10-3	CATQQTGDTEAFF	TGTGCCACCCAACAGACAGGGGACACTGAAGCTTTCTTT
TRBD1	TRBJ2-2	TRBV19	CASSIPGQTANTGELFF	TGTGCCAGTAGTATTCCGGGACAGACCGCGAACACCGGGGAGCTGTTTTTT
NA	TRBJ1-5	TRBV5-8	CASSFGGEGTRGPQHF	TGTGCCAGCAGCTTCGGGGGAGAGGGCACCCGGGGGCCCCAGCATTTT
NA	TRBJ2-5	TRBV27	CASSLLGDQETQYF	TGTGCCAGCAGTTTATTAGGGGATCAAGAGACCCAGTACTTC
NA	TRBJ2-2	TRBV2	CASSERNRAANTGELFF	TGTGCCAGCAGTGAAAGGAATAGGGCGGCGAACACCGGGGAGCTGTTTTTT
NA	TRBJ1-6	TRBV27	CASSFRAGSYNSPLHF	TGTGCCAGCAGTTTCAGGGCAGGCTCCTATAATTCACCCCTCCACTTT
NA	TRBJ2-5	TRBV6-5	CASSYSLVETQYF	TGTGCCAGCAGTTACTCCTTAGTGGAGACCCAGTACTTC
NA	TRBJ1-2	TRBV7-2	CASSLDYGYTF	TGTGCCAGCAGCTTAGACTATGGCTACACCTTC